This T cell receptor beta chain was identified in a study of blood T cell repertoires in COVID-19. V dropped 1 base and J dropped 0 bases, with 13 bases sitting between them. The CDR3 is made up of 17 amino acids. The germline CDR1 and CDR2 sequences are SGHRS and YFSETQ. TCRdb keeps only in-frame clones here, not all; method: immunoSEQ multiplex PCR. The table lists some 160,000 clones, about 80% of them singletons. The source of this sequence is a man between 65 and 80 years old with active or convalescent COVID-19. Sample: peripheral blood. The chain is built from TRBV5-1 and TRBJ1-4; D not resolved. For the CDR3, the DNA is TGCGCCAGCAGCTTGAATCTGGGAGCTGCAACTAATGAAAAACTGTTTTTT. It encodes CASSLNLGAATNEKLFF.